This T cell receptor beta chain is from a study of CD4+ T cells in melanoma. This CDR3 is built from 13 residues. With 3 bases removed from V and 11 bases from J, the gap between germline ends came to 14 bases. CDR1 and CDR2 from the germline V gene are GTSNPN and SVGIG (reference sequence). This clone was counted between two and nine times. Only in-frame clones appear in the TCRdb table, and some are missing; sequencing was by immunoSEQ multiplex PCR. The sample yields 13,000 or so clones, about 71% seen once. J is TRBJ1-6 and V is TRBV30; D gene uncertain. What was sequenced was cells from a culture (not recorded whether cultured in vitro). This sequence was found in a human donor with melanoma. The CDR3 DNA sequence: TGTGCCTGGAGAAAAACCACAGTCCCACCCCTCCACTTT. Protein product: CAWRKTTVPPLHF.